This TCR beta chain derives from a study of Ad26.COV2.S vaccination and SARS-CoV-2 variants. Measured with immunoSEQ multiplex PCR; TCRdb has only the in-frame clones, and not every one. This sample has around 300,000 clones; around 89% occur once, and the top ten carry about 5%. Study-level results: Spike-specific responses of CD8+ and CD4+ T cells were reported to display substantial breadth after vaccination. Participants in the vaccine arm had higher spike-specific TCR breadth; placebo recipients had lower.

The sample holds one count of this clone. Its antigen is not identified. Treatment noted: around 19 received Ad26.COV2.S at low or high dose, single or two shots; a few received placebo; per-sample allocation not given. Each sample was drawn 63 days after the first injection (of vaccine or placebo). The administered vaccine (an Ad26 vector) expressed Wuhan-strain SARS-CoV-2 spike. This clonotype was obtained from a person between 18 and 59 years old who received the Ad26.COV2.S COVID-19 vaccine or a placebo. The material sequenced was peripheral blood, taken in a trial of Ad26.COV2.S vaccine versus placebo.

CDR3 nucleotide sequence: TGTGCCAGCAGCCCGGGAGGTCGCTACAATGAGCAGTTCTTC. It translates to CASSPGGRYNEQFF. The chain uses TRBV5-4 and TRBJ2-1; 7 bases map to TRBD2. Trimming removed 4 bases from V and 3 bases from J; junction bases left unmatched: 4. CDR3 length equals 14 residues. Germline V CDR1 and CDR2: SGHNT, YYREEE (reference sequence).